The rows below give T cell receptor beta chains drawn from one sample of a study of blood T cell repertoires in COVID-19. TCRdb's copy holds only in-frame clones and misses some; the assay was immunoSEQ multiplex PCR. This sample has roughly 180,000 clones, with around 86% found just once. Sample: peripheral blood. The receptor source for this set is a man aged 55 to 69 with acute or convalescent COVID-19. Both conserved end residues are part of each CDR3. D genes are given only for firm matches. Size is omitted from some rows. Given values are once, few, many or a class for expanded clones.

CDR3 protein | CDR3 DNA | J gene | CDR3 length | clone size | D gene | V gene
CASSPRGGWGSGTEAFF | TGTGCCAGCAGTCCCCGGGGGGGCTGGGGTTCGGGAACTGAAGCTTTCTTT | TRBJ1-1 | 17 | NA | NA | TRBV27
CATSWTSGSTDTQYF | TGTGCCACCAGCTGGACTAGCGGGAGCACAGATACGCAGTATTTT | TRBJ2-3 | 15 | NA | TRBD2 | TRBV24-1
CASSSWDRVNEQYF | TGTGCCAGCAGTTCTTGGGACAGGGTGAACGAGCAGTACTTC | TRBJ2-7 | 14 | NA | TRBD1 | TRBV27
CASSFRYSSIRRGQPQHF | TGTGCCAGCAGTTTCCGTTATTCGTCCATCCGAAGGGGTCAGCCCCAGCATTTT | TRBJ1-5 | 18 | few | NA | TRBV28
CASSLSRAGTQYF | TGTGCCAGCAGCTTGAGCCGGGCGGGTACGCAGTATTTT | TRBJ2-3 | 13 | NA | NA | TRBV5-8
CASSEVPPTRGTEAFF | TGTGCCAGCAGTGAAGTTCCCCCCACACGGGGCACTGAAGCTTTCTTT | TRBJ1-1 | 16 | NA | NA | TRBV6-1
CASSYSSGGYTF | TGTGCCAGCAGTTACTCTTCGGGAGGCTACACCTTC | TRBJ1-2 | 12 | NA | NA | TRBV6-6
CASSGRDPLRGEAFF | TGCGCCAGCAGCGGCCGGGACCCCCTCAGGGGTGAAGCTTTCTTT | TRBJ1-1 | 15 | NA | NA | TRBV5-1
CASSLADRSYNEQFF | TGCGCCAGCAGCTTGGCGGACAGGAGCTACAATGAGCAGTTCTTC | TRBJ2-1 | 15 | NA | TRBD1 | TRBV5-1
CASSQRTGAYEQYF | TGTGCCAGCAGCCAGAGGACAGGGGCCTACGAGCAGTACTTC | TRBJ2-7 | 14 | NA | TRBD1 | TRBV4-2
CASKFTVNTEAFF | TGTGCCAGCAAGTTTACAGTAAACACTGAAGCTTTCTTT | TRBJ1-1 | 13 | NA | NA | TRBV6-5
CHTGTSLDEQFF | TGTCACACCGGGACTAGCCTTGATGAGCAGTTCTTC | TRBJ2-1 | 12 | NA | NA | TRBV21-1
CAWSVGSYEQFF | TGTGCCTGGAGTGTCGGTAGTTATGAGCAGTTCTTC | TRBJ2-1 | 12 | NA | NA | TRBV30
CASSLTGDTQYF | TGTGCCAGCAGTTTAACCGGAGATACGCAGTATTTT | TRBJ2-3 | 12 | NA | NA | TRBV28
CASSQGAGTGSYEQYF | TGTGCCAGCAGCCAAGGAGCCGGGACAGGCTCCTACGAGCAGTACTTC | TRBJ2-7 | 16 | NA | TRBD1 | TRBV14
CASSQIGGKGGRRFWREQFF | TGCGCCAGCAGCCAAATCGGGGGCAAGGGCGGGAGGCGGTTCTGGAGGGAGCAGTTCTTC | TRBJ2-1 | 20 | once | TRBD2 | TRBV4-1
CASSLQGAIGANVLTF | TGTGCCAGCAGCTTACAGGGGGCGATTGGGGCCAACGTCCTGACTTTC | TRBJ2-6 | 16 | NA | TRBD1 | TRBV5-5
CASSLAGRVYEQYF | TGCGCCAGCAGCTTAGCGGGAAGAGTCTACGAGCAGTACTTC | TRBJ2-7 | 14 | NA | TRBD2 | TRBV5-1
CASSLQGAETEAFF | TGCGCCAGCAGCTTGCAGGGGGCTGAGACTGAAGCTTTCTTT | TRBJ1-1 | 14 | once | TRBD1 | TRBV5-1
CSAPTSLEQYF | TGCAGTGCTCCCACTAGTTTAGAGCAGTACTTC | TRBJ2-7 | 11 | NA | NA | TRBV20-1
CASSSFDSLNTEAFF | TGTGCCAGCAGCTCGTTCGACAGTTTGAACACTGAAGCTTTCTTT | TRBJ1-1 | 15 | NA | NA | TRBV5-4
CASSLGQVSYEQYF | TGTGCCAGCAGCTTAGGGCAGGTCTCCTACGAGCAGTACTTC | TRBJ2-7 | 14 | NA | NA | TRBV7-2
CAISESQARTDTQYF | TGTGCCATCAGTGAGTCTCAGGCGCGCACAGATACGCAGTATTTT | TRBJ2-3 | 15 | NA | NA | TRBV10-3
CVRSLRGHLNTEAFF | TGTGTCAGAAGCTTAAGAGGACACTTGAACACTGAAGCTTTCTTT | TRBJ1-1 | 15 | once | NA | TRBV7-5
CASSYESLDTEAFF | TGTGCCAGCAGTTACGAGTCGTTGGACACTGAAGCTTTCTTT | TRBJ1-1 | 14 | NA | NA | TRBV6-2/TRBV6-3
CAIQGNTEAFF | TGTGCCATCCAGGGCAACACTGAAGCTTTCTTT | TRBJ1-1 | 11 | NA | NA | TRBV28
CARAGPGLAGVQETQYF | TGTGCCAGAGCGGGCCCGGGCCTAGCGGGGGTACAAGAGACCCAGTACTTC | TRBJ2-5 | 17 | NA | TRBD2 | TRBV14
CASSPHGTGAINYGYTF | TGTGCCAGCAGCCCCCATGGGACAGGGGCTATTAACTATGGCTACACCTTC | TRBJ1-2 | 17 | NA | TRBD1 | TRBV6-4
CASYSGTSGRVGSYEQYF | TGTGCCAGTTACTCCGGGACTAGCGGGAGGGTGGGGTCCTACGAGCAGTACTTC | TRBJ2-7 | 18 | NA | TRBD2 | TRBV28
CASSQDLAGRKETQYF | TGTGCCAGCAGCCAAGATTTGGCAGGAAGGAAAGAGACCCAGTACTTC | TRBJ2-5 | 16 | NA | NA | TRBV4-2
CASSIASGAYNEQFF | TGTGCCAGTAGTATAGCCAGCGGGGCCTACAATGAGCAGTTCTTC | TRBJ2-1 | 15 | NA | TRBD2 | TRBV19
CASSAPGDRAQRGNQPQHF | TGTGCCAGCAGTGCGCCTGGGGACAGGGCTCAGCGGGGCAATCAGCCCCAGCATTTT | TRBJ1-5 | 19 | NA | TRBD1 | TRBV28
CASSVTGGVSYEQYF | TGTGCCAGCTCAGTAACAGGGGGTGTCTCCTACGAGCAGTACTTC | TRBJ2-7 | 15 | NA | TRBD1 | TRBV18
CASSGDRASSYEQYF | TGTGCCAGCAGCGGGGACAGGGCTAGCTCCTACGAGCAGTACTTC | TRBJ2-7 | 15 | NA | TRBD1 | TRBV2
CASSAPGSGRQETQYF | TGTGCCAGCAGTGCCCCGGGGAGCGGGAGGCAAGAGACCCAGTACTTC | TRBJ2-5 | 16 | once | TRBD2 | TRBV27
CASKSQAAGANEKLFF | TGCGCCAGCAAGTCACAGGCAGCTGGGGCTAATGAAAAACTGTTTTTT | TRBJ1-4 | 16 | NA | NA | TRBV5-1
CASSQIDLIVYNEQFF | TGCGCCAGCAGCCAGATCGACTTAATTGTCTACAATGAGCAGTTCTTC | TRBJ2-1 | 16 | NA | NA | TRBV4-1
CSASFPYSYEQYF | TGCAGTGCTAGTTTTCCGTACTCCTACGAGCAGTACTTC | TRBJ2-7 | 13 | NA | NA | TRBV20-1
CASSVQPFGNTIYF | TGCGCCAGCAGTGTACAGCCCTTCGGAAACACCATATATTTT | TRBJ1-3 | 14 | NA | NA | TRBV10-2
CASSSPTSGPRGTQYF | TGCGCCAGCAGCTCCCCGACTAGCGGTCCCCGAGGGACCCAGTACTTC | TRBJ2-5 | 16 | NA | TRBD2 | TRBV5-1
CATTIDRGWTEAFF | TGTGCCACCACAATTGACAGGGGATGGACTGAAGCTTTCTTT | TRBJ1-1 | 14 | NA | TRBD1 | TRBV18
CASSAAGSTEAFF | TGCGCCAGCAGTGCAGCGGGTAGCACTGAAGCTTTCTTT | TRBJ1-1 | 13 | NA | NA | TRBV5-1
CASSVGTSGYTDTQYF | TGTGCCAGCAGCGTGGGGACTAGCGGATACACAGATACGCAGTATTTT | TRBJ2-3 | 16 | NA | TRBD2 | TRBV9
CASSEYTYEQYF | TGTGCCAGCAGCGAATACACGTACGAGCAGTACTTC | TRBJ2-7 | 12 | NA | NA | TRBV7-3
CASSTTGASDNEQFF | TGTGCCAGTAGTACTACAGGGGCATCGGACAATGAGCAGTTCTTC | TRBJ2-1 | 15 | NA | TRBD1 | TRBV19
CASRQRGGYGYTF | TGTGCCAGCAGACAACGGGGGGGCTATGGCTACACCTTC | TRBJ1-2 | 13 | NA | NA | TRBV12-3/TRBV12-4
CASSVDGQGTSGYTF | TGTGCCAGCAGCGTAGATGGCCAGGGGACCTCTGGCTACACCTTC | TRBJ1-2 | 15 | NA | NA | TRBV9
CASSPGDRGRTDTQYF | TGTGCCAGCAGCCCGGGGGACAGGGGGCGAACAGATACGCAGTATTTT | TRBJ2-3 | 16 | NA | TRBD1 | TRBV5-4
CASRLYGSSYNSPLHF | TGTGCCAGCAGGCTTTACGGGAGCTCCTATAATTCACCCCTCCACTTT | TRBJ1-6 | 16 | NA | NA | TRBV28
CASSPNTQGGNSPLHF | TGTGCCAGCTCACCGAATACACAGGGGGGTAATTCACCCCTCCACTTT | TRBJ1-6 | 16 | NA | TRBD1 | TRBV18
CASSLGASAYNEQFF | TGTGCCAGCAGTTTAGGGGCTAGCGCATACAATGAGCAGTTCTTC | TRBJ2-1 | 15 | NA | NA | TRBV28
CASSIDAARAIEQFF | TGTGCCAGTAGTATAGATGCCGCGAGGGCGATTGAGCAGTTCTTC | TRBJ2-1 | 15 | NA | NA | TRBV19
CASSSRDRDSNEQFF | TGCGCCAGCAGCTCAAGGGACAGGGACTCCAATGAGCAGTTCTTC | TRBJ2-1 | 15 | NA | TRBD1 | TRBV5-1
CASSGTREASDTQYF | TGTGCCAGCAGTGGGACTAGGGAAGCCTCAGATACGCAGTATTTT | TRBJ2-3 | 15 | NA | TRBD2 | TRBV28
CASSLTSGQETQYF | TGCGCCAGCAGCTTGACCAGCGGTCAAGAGACCCAGTACTTC | TRBJ2-5 | 14 | NA | NA | TRBV5-1
CASSQVATGGLGGGYTF | TGTGCCAGCAGCCAAGTAGCGACAGGGGGCCTAGGTGGGGGCTACACCTTC | TRBJ1-2 | 17 | once | TRBD1 | TRBV3-1/TRBV3-2
CASSPGSNQPQHF | TGTGCCAGCAGTCCGGGAAGCAATCAGCCCCAGCATTTT | TRBJ1-5 | 13 | NA | NA | TRBV6-5
CASSTRPGLADTGELFF | TGTGCCAGCAGCACCAGACCGGGACTAGCGGACACCGGGGAGCTGTTTTTT | TRBJ2-2 | 17 | NA | NA | TRBV21-1
CASNRGRIYGYTF | TGTGCCAGTAACAGGGGGCGCATCTATGGCTACACCTTC | TRBJ1-2 | 13 | NA | TRBD1 | TRBV28